These T cell receptor beta chains were read from a single sample in a study of T cells expressing NK-cell markers. One entry per CDR3 protein, without DNA, is what TCRdb gives after re-calling the 5' RACE reads. The listing contains under 200,000 distinct CDR3 sequences. Source material: blood T cells: a sorted CD56 or NKG2C T cell subset, CD4+ or CD8+ T cells, or bulk PBMC T cells (not recorded which). These receptors originate from a woman aged 18 to 75 in good health. Each CDR3 is given with its conserved first and last residue. Fields, in order: V gene, J gene, CDR3 protein.

v_call: TRBV4-2; j_call: TRBJ2-7; cdr3_aa: CASSPVTTSGNYEQYF
v_call: TRBV6-1; j_call: TRBJ2-2; cdr3_aa: CASSALTSGGAAGELFF
v_call: TRBV7-9; j_call: TRBJ1-2; cdr3_aa: CASSLAVRAANYGYTF
v_call: TRBV28; j_call: TRBJ2-7; cdr3_aa: CAAGRGQGAYEQYF
v_call: TRBV9; j_call: TRBJ1-1; cdr3_aa: CASSESAGLSPTEAFF
v_call: TRBV25-1; j_call: TRBJ2-2; cdr3_aa: CASSDRVTNTGELFF
v_call: TRBV20-1; j_call: TRBJ1-2; cdr3_aa: CSARGGYGYTF
v_call: TRBV10-3; j_call: TRBJ2-5; cdr3_aa: CAISGQVQETQYF
v_call: TRBV5-1; j_call: TRBJ2-5; cdr3_aa: CASSAGLAGGSRETQYF
v_call: TRBV20-1; j_call: TRBJ2-3; cdr3_aa: CSARDRGAQYF
v_call: TRBV6-1; j_call: TRBJ1-5; cdr3_aa: CATLRGGGNQPQHF
v_call: TRBV5-1; j_call: TRBJ2-1; cdr3_aa: CASSVGRTLAGGHVAYNEQFF
v_call: TRBV10-3; j_call: TRBJ1-5; cdr3_aa: CAISESAEPQHF
v_call: TRBV28; j_call: TRBJ2-2; cdr3_aa: CASSQSGMIAGELFF
v_call: TRBV7-9; j_call: TRBJ1-4; cdr3_aa: CASSAGTEGEKLFF
v_call: TRBV2; j_call: TRBJ1-2; cdr3_aa: CASSPDREGGYTF
v_call: TRBV12-3/TRBV12-4; j_call: TRBJ2-2; cdr3_aa: CASRQVNTGELFF
v_call: TRBV4-2; j_call: TRBJ1-1; cdr3_aa: CASSPPTGSNTEAFF
v_call: TRBV5-1; j_call: TRBJ1-1; cdr3_aa: CASSRDGRGVMNTEAFF
v_call: TRBV28; j_call: TRBJ2-3; cdr3_aa: CASLYSDTDTQYF
v_call: TRBV5-1; j_call: TRBJ1-2; cdr3_aa: CASSLDPQQGPYGYTF
v_call: TRBV11-2; j_call: TRBJ2-2; cdr3_aa: CASSRDRIPGELFF
v_call: TRBV20-1; j_call: TRBJ2-7; cdr3_aa: CSVRRGGEQYF
v_call: TRBV5-1; j_call: TRBJ2-7; cdr3_aa: CASTVTINSYEQYF
v_call: TRBV27; j_call: TRBJ2-3; cdr3_aa: CASMGGYTDTQYF
v_call: TRBV7-6; j_call: TRBJ2-2; cdr3_aa: CASSQNRGQITGELFF
v_call: TRBV7-3; j_call: TRBJ2-1; cdr3_aa: CASSLTGTSKFF
v_call: TRBV12-3/TRBV12-4; j_call: TRBJ2-2; cdr3_aa: CASSESTAGELFF
v_call: TRBV28; j_call: TRBJ2-7; cdr3_aa: CASSLIQTGAYEQYF
v_call: TRBV2; j_call: TRBJ2-6; cdr3_aa: CASSPEANVLTF
v_call: TRBV6-2/TRBV6-3; j_call: TRBJ1-6; cdr3_aa: CASSLLRQGGSPLHF
v_call: TRBV6-2/TRBV6-3; j_call: TRBJ2-3; cdr3_aa: CASSRTGGTSPTDTQYF
v_call: TRBV6-1; j_call: TRBJ2-2; cdr3_aa: CASDRGNTGELFF
v_call: TRBV12-3/TRBV12-4; j_call: TRBJ2-1; cdr3_aa: CASSFRDTTYNEQFF
v_call: TRBV2; j_call: TRBJ2-1; cdr3_aa: CASTGRETKATRGEQFF
v_call: TRBV6-5; j_call: TRBJ2-7; cdr3_aa: CASSYSRAGALEQYF
v_call: TRBV6-5; j_call: TRBJ1-1; cdr3_aa: CASSSRGTGSTEAFF
v_call: TRBV5-1; j_call: TRBJ2-1; cdr3_aa: CASSDGQGARNEQFF
v_call: TRBV20-1; j_call: TRBJ2-2; cdr3_aa: CSARDTSGGANTGELFF
v_call: TRBV14; j_call: TRBJ2-2; cdr3_aa: CASSQANLYGGSNTGELFF
v_call: TRBV7-9; j_call: TRBJ1-1; cdr3_aa: CASSHHGSNTEAFF
v_call: TRBV5-1; j_call: TRBJ2-3; cdr3_aa: CASKRTPDRTSTDTQYF
v_call: TRBV5-1; j_call: TRBJ2-3; cdr3_aa: CASSRDGRLTDTQYF
v_call: TRBV20-1; j_call: TRBJ1-6; cdr3_aa: CSALGQLSYNSPLHF
v_call: TRBV29-1; j_call: TRBJ2-1; cdr3_aa: CSVALGRYNEQFF
v_call: TRBV15; j_call: TRBJ2-5; cdr3_aa: CATSRDFGTTRQVETQYF
v_call: TRBV5-5; j_call: TRBJ1-6; cdr3_aa: CASSFRNSPLHF
v_call: TRBV4-1; j_call: TRBJ2-2; cdr3_aa: CASSQDPWTGQGELFF
v_call: TRBV20-1; j_call: TRBJ2-7; cdr3_aa: CSAKPSNSYEQYF
v_call: TRBV29-1; j_call: TRBJ2-1; cdr3_aa: CSVNFLGGPYNEQFF
v_call: TRBV24-1; j_call: TRBJ2-1; cdr3_aa: CATSGTSEVLDEQFF
v_call: TRBV3-1; j_call: TRBJ2-3; cdr3_aa: CASSPNPGQVDTQYF
v_call: TRBV5-1; j_call: TRBJ2-1; cdr3_aa: CASSLYLSSYNEQFF
v_call: TRBV7-2; j_call: TRBJ2-3; cdr3_aa: CASSYTSGIGDTQYF
v_call: TRBV28; j_call: TRBJ2-7; cdr3_aa: CASSSGQGIYEQYF